These 20 T cell receptor beta chains share one sample of origin, sequenced in a study of cytotoxic CD8 clonotypes in ibrutinib-treated CLL. Only in-frame clones appear in the TCRdb table, and some are missing; sequencing was by immunoSEQ multiplex PCR. This table holds 130,000 to 150,000 clones, 79% found once. Here the sequenced sample was PBMCs, taken after 12 months of ibrutinib treatment. The receptors were gathered from a human donor with chronic lymphocytic leukemia.

The chain has TRBV7-2 and TRBJ1-5; D unclear. The V and J ends lost 1 base and 7 bases respectively, with 17 bases between them. CDR3 size: 16 residues. CDR1 and CDR2 from the germline V gene are SGHTA and FQGNSA. The CDR3 protein is CASSLVGYGVGQPQHF. The CDR3 region has the DNA TGTGCCAGCAGCTTAGTAGGGTACGGGGTAGGACAGCCCCAGCATTTT.

The V call is TRBV7-9, the J call TRBJ2-7; D is unresolved. This CDR3 is built from 11 residues. Germline CDR1 and CDR2: SEHNR and FQNEAQ (reference sequence). V lost 5 bases to trimming and J lost 10 bases, with 12 bases between them. CDR3 loop: CASSPETKQYF. The CDR3 region has the DNA TGTGCCAGCAGCCCAGAGACAAAACAGTACTTC. The whole variable domain, remainder taken from reference TRBV7-9 and TRBJ2-7, is DTGVSQNPRHKITKRGQNVTFRCDPISEHNRLYWYRQTLGQGPEFLTYFQNEAQLEKSRLLSDRFSAERPKGSFSTLEIQRTEQGDSAMYLCASSPETKQYFGPGTRLTVT.

J is TRBJ2-7 and V is TRBV5-4; 9 bases fit TRBD2. This CDR3 is built from 14 residues. Germline CDR1 and CDR2: SGHNT and YYREEE (reference sequence). CDR3 DNA sequence: TGTGCTACCTGGGTAGCGGGAGACCTTTACGAGCAGTACTTC. The encoded protein is CATWVAGDLYEQYF.

V usage is TRBV4-2 and J usage is TRBJ2-7, with TRBD2 matching over 9 bases. V shed 1 base, J shed 0 bases, and the junction held 10 bases outside the gene matches. The CDR3 extends over 18 amino acids. Germline assignment: CDR1 LGHNA and CDR2 YNFKEQ. CDR3 region: CASSQGISDSGSSYEQYF. In nucleotides, the CDR3 is TGTGCCAGCAGCCAAGGGATATCTGATAGCGGGAGCTCCTACGAGCAGTACTTC.

This chain links TRBV28 with TRBJ1-2, with 7 bases that match TRBD1. This CDR3 contains 13 residues. Trimming took 4 bases from V and 3 from J; bases not matched to a gene: 2. Germline assignment: CDR1 MDHEN and CDR2 SYDVKM. The CDR3 DNA reads TGTGCCAGCAGTTCGGGACAGCACTATGGCTACACCTTC. It translates to CASSSGQHYGYTF.

This chain links TRBV25-1 with TRBJ1-2; 8 positions agree with TRBD1. The CDR3 is made up of 14 amino acids. J gave up 8 bases and V 1 base, and 6 bases lay outside the gene matches. Germline V gene data show CDR1 as MGHDK and CDR2 as SYGVNS. The DNA for the CDR3 is TGTGCCAGCAGTGAATCGGGCAGGGGGCAAGGCTACACCTTC. It is translated as CASSESGRGQGYTF.

The chain recombines TRBV15 with TRBJ2-1, with D perhaps TRBD2 (5 bases). This CDR3 has 14 amino acids. V was cut by 0 bases and J by 2 bases, with 5 bases left in between. Germline V gene lookup returns CDR1 LNHNV and CDR2 YYDKDF (reference sequence). For the CDR3, the DNA is TGTGCCACCAGCAGAGATAGCGCCTACAATGAGCAGTTCTTC. It specifies CATSRDSAYNEQFF.

This rearrangement joins TRBV7-9 to TRBJ2-7; 12 bases are a match to TRBD2. This CDR3 has 14 residues. V shed 5 bases and J 9 bases; nucleotides not matched to a gene: 8. Germline V CDR1 and CDR2: SEHNR, FQNEAQ (reference sequence). In nucleotides, the CDR3 is TGTGCCAGCAGCCGGACTAGCGGGGCCCTGGTGCAGTACTTC. Translating gives CASSRTSGALVQYF.

V usage is TRBV5-1 and J usage is TRBJ2-7; 9 nucleotides line up with TRBD2. V lost 0 bases, J lost 3 bases, and 16 bases stayed unmatched. Germline V lookup: CDR1 SGHRS, CDR2 YFSETQ. The CDR3 has 19 residues. Here the CDR3 DNA reads TGCGCCAGCAGCTTGGCGAGGGACAGCGGACTAGCGTGGGACTACGAGCAGTACTTC. Its protein is CASSLARDSGLAWDYEQYF. The full variable domain, rest sourced from reference TRBV5-1 and TRBJ2-7, is KAGVTQTPRYLIKTRGQQVTLSCSPISGHRSVSWYQQTPGQGLQFLFEYFSETQRNKGNFPGRFSGRQFSNSRSEMNVSTLELGDSALYLCASSLARDSGLAWDYEQYFGPGTRLTVT.

V and J are TRBV19 and TRBJ1-5; 7 positions agree with TRBD1. The CDR3 length is 14 residues. The V gene end was trimmed by 5 bases and the J gene end by 6 bases; junction bases not matched to a gene: 7. The germline V gene has CDR1 LNHDA and CDR2 SQIVND (reference sequence). CDR3 nucleotides: TGTGCCAGTAGTTTGCAGGGGGACGGTCAGCCCCAGCATTTT. Its protein product is CASSLQGDGQPQHF.

The rearrangement links TRBV6-5 to TRBJ1-2; D remains ambiguous. The germline V and J ends were trimmed by 5 bases and 5 bases, with 9 bases remaining between them. The CDR3 is 12 residues long. From germline, CDR1 is MNHEY and CDR2 SVGAGI. CDR3: CASSDYSYGYTF. The CDR3 nucleotides read TGTGCCAGCAGTGACTACAGTTATGGCTACACCTTC.

V gene TRBV7-2 combines with J gene TRBJ1-2; D might be TRBD1 (5 bases). V was shortened by 0 bases and J by 7 bases, with 15 bases between the two germline ends. CDR1 is SGHTA and CDR2 is FQGNSA in the germline V gene. The CDR3 length is 15 residues. In DNA, the CDR3 is TGTGCCAGCAGCTTAGCGACCAGGGTAGCGGGTGGCTACACCTTC. Protein: CASSLATRVAGGYTF.

The gene calls are TRBV27 and TRBJ2-6; D is ambiguous. In germline, CDR1 is MNHEY, CDR2 SMNVEV (reference sequence). This CDR3 has 15 residues. Between the trimmed V and J ends, which lost 3 bases and 0 bases, there was a span of 6 bases. In DNA, the CDR3 is TGTGCCAGCAGTTTTTTCAGCTCTGGGGCCAACGTCCTGACTTTC. Translation gives CASSFFSSGANVLTF.

V gene TRBV19 combines with J gene TRBJ1-6; D not certain. Trimming pared 4 bases from V and 7 bases from J, leaving 14 bases between. The CDR3 loop spans 15 amino acids. Germline values: CDR1 LNHDA, CDR2 SQIVND (reference sequence). CDR3: CASSTGGNRNSPLHF. In DNA form, the CDR3 reads TGTGCCAGTAGTACAGGCGGTAACCGGAATTCACCCCTCCACTTT.

The J gene is TRBJ1-5, the V gene TRBV5-6; 8 bases match TRBD1. Losses at the gene ends were 1 base for V and 0 bases for J; bases not matched to a gene: 3. This CDR3 contains 16 residues. Germline assignment: CDR1 SGHDT and CDR2 YYEEEE. DNA for the CDR3: TGTGCCAGCAGCTTGTTCGACAGGGGTAGCAATCAGCCCCAGCATTTT. Translated, it gives CASSLFDRGSNQPQHF.

This chain joins TRBV4-1 and TRBJ1-4; TRBD1 matches at 11 bases. The CDR3 sequence is 18 residues long. Germline-derived CDR1 and CDR2 are MGHRA and YSYEKL. With V trimmed by 4 bases and J by 0 bases, 7 bases remained unmatched. CDR3 in DNA: TGCGCCAGCAGCCCAATGGACAGGGGGCCTGCAACTAATGAAAAACTGTTTTTT. This gives the protein CASSPMDRGPATNEKLFF.

The rearrangement joins TRBV7-6 to TRBJ1-5; possible D gene TRBD1, 6 bases. Trimming shortened V by 0 bases and J by 6 bases, and 12 bases separated the two germline ends. The CDR3 length is 15 residues. CDR1 is SGHVS, CDR2 FNYEAQ, per germline. The CDR3 nucleotides are TGTGCCAGCAGCTTAGCACAGGGACCCGGTCAGCCCCAGCATTTT. This sequence encodes CASSLAQGPGQPQHF.

This chain links TRBV28 with TRBJ2-7, with TRBD2 identical over 9 bases. The CDR3 length is 13 residues. Trimming cost V 6 bases and J 3 bases; bases outside gene matches: 3. Germline V gene data show CDR1 as MDHEN and CDR2 as SYDVKM. CDR3 nucleotides: TGTGCCAGCAGCGTAGCGGGAGTCTACGAGCAGTACTTC. Protein: CASSVAGVYEQYF.

The gene calls are TRBV5-6 and TRBJ1-5; D remains ambiguous. Trimming took 1 base from V and 3 from J, leaving 17 bases between them. CDR3 length equals 17 residues. Looked up from germline, CDR1 is SGHDT and CDR2 is YYEEEE. CDR3 loop: CASSLSIRRGINQPQHF. CDR3 bases: TGTGCCAGCAGCTTGTCTATTCGTCGAGGAATCAATCAGCCCCAGCATTTT.

The V gene is TRBV4-3, the J gene TRBJ2-7; D possibly corresponds to TRBD1 (6 bases). The germline V gene encodes CDR1 LGHNA and CDR2 YSLEER. This CDR3 is built from 15 residues. With 4 bases removed from V and 2 bases from J, the gap between germline ends came to 15 bases. DNA of the CDR3: TGCGCCAGCAGCCCTAGAGTTAAGGGGGCCTACGAGCAGTACTTC. It specifies CASSPRVKGAYEQYF.